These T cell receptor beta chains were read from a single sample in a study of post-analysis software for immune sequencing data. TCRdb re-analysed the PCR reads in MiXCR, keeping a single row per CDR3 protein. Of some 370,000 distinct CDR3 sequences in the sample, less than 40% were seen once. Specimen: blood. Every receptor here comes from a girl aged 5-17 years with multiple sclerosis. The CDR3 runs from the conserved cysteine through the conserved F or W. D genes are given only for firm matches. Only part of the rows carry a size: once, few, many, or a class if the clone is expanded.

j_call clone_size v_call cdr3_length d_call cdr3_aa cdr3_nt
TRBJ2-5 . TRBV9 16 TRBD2 CASGVAASGGAETQYF TGTGCCAGCGGCGTAGCAGCTAGCGGGGGGGCAGAGACCCAGTACTTC
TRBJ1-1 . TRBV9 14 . CASSVDTRNTEAFF TGTGCCAGCAGCGTAGACACACGGAACACTGAAGCTTTCTTT
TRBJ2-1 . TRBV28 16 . CASSTTWESSYNEQFF TGTGCCAGCAGCACTACCTGGGAGAGCTCCTACAATGAGCAGTTCTTC
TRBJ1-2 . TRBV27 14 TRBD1 CASSGRGQGTGYTF TGTGCCAGCAGTGGACGGGGACAGGGGACGGGCTACACCTTC
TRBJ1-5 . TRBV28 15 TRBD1 CASSNPRDSAQPQHF TGTGCCAGCAGCAATCCCCGGGACAGTGCTCAGCCCCAGCATTTT
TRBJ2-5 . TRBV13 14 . CASSSRTDQETQYF TGTGCCAGCAGCTCGCGGACAGACCAAGAGACCCAGTACTTC
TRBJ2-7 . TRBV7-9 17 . CASSLEIDAGGDYEQYF TGTGCCAGCAGCTTAGAAATAGATGCAGGCGGGGACTACGAGCAGTACTTC
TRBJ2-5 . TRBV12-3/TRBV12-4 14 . CASSLDSLRETQYF TGTGCCAGCAGTTTAGACAGCCTTAGGGAGACCCAGTACTTC
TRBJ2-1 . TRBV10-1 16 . CASSDIRGALYNEQFF TGCGCCAGCAGTGATATACGGGGGGCATTGTACAATGAGCAGTTCTTC
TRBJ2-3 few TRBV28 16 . CASNPHYQRSTDTQYF TGTGCCAGCAACCCCCACTACCAGCGGAGCACAGATACGCAGTATTTT
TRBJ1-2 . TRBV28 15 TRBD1 CASSSGQGRAYGYTF TGTGCCAGCAGTTCAGGACAGGGGCGCGCTTATGGCTACACCTTC
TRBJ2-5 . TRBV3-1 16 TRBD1 CASQTLPGQGQGTQYF TGTGCCAGCCAGACCCTTCCGGGACAGGGACAAGGGACCCAGTACTTC
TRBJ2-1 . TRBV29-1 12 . CSASTGFHEQFF TGCAGCGCCTCCACAGGGTTCCATGAGCAGTTCTTC
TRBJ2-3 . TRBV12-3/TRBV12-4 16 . CASSSGRLVRTDAQYF TGTGCCAGCAGTTCAGGGAGACTGGTTAGAACAGATGCGCAGTATTTT
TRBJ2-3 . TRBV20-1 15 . CSALAWDSITDTQYF TGCAGTGCCCTGGCCTGGGACTCGATCACAGATACGCAGTATTTT
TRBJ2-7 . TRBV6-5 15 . CASSPGAEGSYEQYF TGTGCCAGCAGCCCGGGAGCGGAAGGCTCCTACGAGCAGTACTTC
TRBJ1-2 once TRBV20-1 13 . CSARPREFYGYTF TGCAGTGCTAGGCCGCGGGAGTTCTATGGCTACACCTTC
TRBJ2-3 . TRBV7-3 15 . CASSSGGGGTDTQYF TGTGCCAGCAGCTCCGGGGGTGGGGGCACAGATACGCAGTATTTT
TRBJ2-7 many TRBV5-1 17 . CASSLATGRGYSYEQYF TGCGCCAGCAGCTTGGCCACAGGGCGGGGGTACTCCTACGAGCAGTACTTC
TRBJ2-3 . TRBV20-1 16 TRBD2 CSARELASGVTDTQYF TGCAGTGCTAGAGAATTGGCGAGCGGGGTCACAGATACGCAGTATTTT
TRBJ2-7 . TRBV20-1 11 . CSAPDSYEQYF TGCAGTGCCCCGGACAGCTACGAGCAGTACTTC
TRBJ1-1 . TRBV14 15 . CASSPGQIMNTEAFF TGTGCCAGCAGCCCCGGACAGATAATGAACACTGAAGCTTTCTTT
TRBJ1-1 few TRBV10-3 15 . CAISSLGGVDTEAFF TGTGCCATCAGTTCTCTGGGGGGTGTTGACACTGAAGCTTTCTTT
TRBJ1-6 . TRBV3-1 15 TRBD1 CASRRQGTEVSPLHF TGTGCCAGCCGAAGACAGGGTACCGAGGTTTCACCCCTCCACTTT
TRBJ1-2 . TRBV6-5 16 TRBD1 CASSQPRTGANYGYTF TGTGCCAGCAGCCAACCCCGGACAGGGGCCAACTATGGCTACACCTTC
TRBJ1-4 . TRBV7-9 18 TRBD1 CASSFGTGGDLDNEKLFF TGTGCCAGCAGCTTTGGGACAGGGGGCGATTTGGATAATGAAAAACTGTTTTTT
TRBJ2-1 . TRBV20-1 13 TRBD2 CSAPGGARDEQFF TGCAGTGCCCCCGGGGGGGCTCGCGATGAGCAGTTCTTC
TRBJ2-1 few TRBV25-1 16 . CASSEPEVGSYNEQFF TGTGCCAGCAGTGAACCGGAAGTTGGCTCCTACAATGAGCAGTTCTTC
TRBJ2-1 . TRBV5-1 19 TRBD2 CASSRGGLAGGGSYNEQFF TGCGCCAGCAGCCGGGGAGGACTAGCGGGAGGCGGCTCCTACAATGAGCAGTTCTTC
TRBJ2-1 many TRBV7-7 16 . CASSLDLASTYNEQFF TGTGCTAGCAGCTTAGACCTAGCGTCGACCTACAATGAGCAGTTCTTC
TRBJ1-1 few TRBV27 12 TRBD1 CASSSQGGEAFF TGTGCCAGCAGTTCACAGGGGGGAGAAGCTTTCTTT
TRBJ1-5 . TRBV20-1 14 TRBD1 CSADRVKMDQPQHF TGCAGTGCCGACAGGGTAAAAATGGATCAGCCCCAGCATTTT
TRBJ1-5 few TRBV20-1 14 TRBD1 CSAKGQGRGQPQHF TGCAGTGCTAAAGGACAGGGGAGAGGGCAGCCCCAGCATTTT
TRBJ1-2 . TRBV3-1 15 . CASSQWGRANYGYTF TGTGCCAGCAGCCAATGGGGTCGAGCTAACTATGGCTACACCTTC
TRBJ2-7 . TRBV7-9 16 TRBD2 CASSLAWTSGDDEQYF TGTGCCAGCAGCTTAGCGTGGACTAGCGGGGACGACGAGCAGTACTTC
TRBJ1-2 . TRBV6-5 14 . CASRYAGWDYGYTF TGTGCCAGCAGGTACGCAGGGTGGGACTATGGCTACACCTTC
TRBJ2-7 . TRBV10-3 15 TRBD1 CAISESMGQPYEQYF TGTGCCATCAGTGAGTCGATGGGACAGCCCTACGAGCAGTACTTC
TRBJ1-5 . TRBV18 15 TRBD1 CASSPSAQGDQPQHF TGTGCCAGCTCACCATCAGCACAGGGGGATCAGCCCCAGCATTTT
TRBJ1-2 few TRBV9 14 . CASRGPRGGRGYTF TGTGCCAGCAGGGGGCCTCGCGGGGGCCGAGGCTACACCTTC
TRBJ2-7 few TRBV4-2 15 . CASSQGKGLGYGQYF TGTGCCAGCAGCCAAGGGAAAGGCCTAGGCTACGGGCAGTACTTC
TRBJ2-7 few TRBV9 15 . CASSVGERYSYEQYF TGTGCCAGCAGCGTAGGGGAGCGGTACTCCTACGAGCAGTACTTC
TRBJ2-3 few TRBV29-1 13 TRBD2 CSGSGDTGDTQYF TGCAGCGGGAGCGGGGATACCGGGGATACGCAGTATTTT
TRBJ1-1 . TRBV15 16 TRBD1 CATSPDRVPKNTEAFF TGTGCCACCAGCCCTGACAGGGTCCCAAAGAACACTGAAGCTTTCTTT
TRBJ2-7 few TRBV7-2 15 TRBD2 CASSFALAGGYEQYF TGTGCCAGCAGCTTCGCGCTAGCGGGGGGCTACGAGCAGTACTTC
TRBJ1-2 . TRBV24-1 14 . CATSDYNRSYGYTF TGTGCCACCAGTGATTATAACAGGAGCTATGGCTACACCTTC
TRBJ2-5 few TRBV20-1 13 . CSARGGHGETQYF TGCAGTGCTAGAGGGGGACACGGAGAGACCCAGTACTTC
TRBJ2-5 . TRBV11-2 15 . CASSPPGLHQETQYF TGTGCCAGCAGCCCTCCGGGTCTCCACCAAGAGACCCAGTACTTC
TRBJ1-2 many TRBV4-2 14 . CASSPRTANYGYTF TGTGCCAGCAGCCCGAGGACCGCGAACTATGGCTACACCTTC
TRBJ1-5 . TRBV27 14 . CASSFVGGNQPQHF TGTGCCAGCAGTTTTGTGGGGGGCAATCAGCCCCAGCATTTT
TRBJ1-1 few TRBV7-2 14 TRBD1 CASSTGQGSTEAFF TGTGCCAGCAGCACGGGACAGGGGAGCACTGAAGCTTTCTTT